The T cell receptor beta chain under discussion was sequenced for a study of siplizumab effects on memory and regulatory T cells. Study-level findings and limits: A mean of roughly 68% of mappable alloreactive CD4+ clones were Treg-derived with siplizumab, compared with 25% to 30% in controls.

Assay: immunoSEQ multiplex PCR; the TCRdb copy retains only in-frame clones and omits some. The sample records roughly 26,000 clones, 65% to 90% being singletons. Worth noting for this clone: Its specificity is not known.

The specimen sequenced was memory CD4+ T cells sorted from blood. The sequence was collected from a human donor in good health.

The CDR3 sequence: CASSLVATGETQYF. In DNA form, the CDR3 reads TGTGCCAGCAGCTTAGTGGCTACGGGTGAGACCCAGTACTTC. The chain is built from TRBV11-3 and TRBJ2-5, with unresolved D. Deletions cut 1 base from V and 5 bases from J, with 11 bases between. Germline lookup yields CDR1 SGHNT and CDR2 YENEEA. The CDR3 spans 14 residues.